The rows below give T cell receptor beta chains drawn from one sample of a study of T cell repertoires and HLA-DP antigens. The antigens these receptors bind are not known. TCRdb keeps only in-frame clones here, not all; method: immunoSEQ multiplex PCR. There are over 100,000 clones in the sample; about 92% occur only once, and about 0.27% lies in the top ten. Sequences were obtained from CD4+ T cells from PBMCs. These receptors all come from a young woman in good health and CMV-seronegative. Each CDR3 is given with its conserved first and last residue. Each record gives: V gene, J gene, clone size, D gene, CDR3 protein, CDR3 DNA. D genes are given only for firm matches. Part of the rows lack a size; the others show once, few, many or a class for expanded clones.

TRBV28	TRBJ1-5	.	TRBD1	CASRPQGANQPQHF	TGTGCCAGCAGGCCCCAGGGGGCAAATCAGCCCCAGCATTTT
TRBV7-2	TRBJ2-5	.	TRBD2	CASSLRPAGGRETQYF	TGTGCCAGCAGCTTACGGCCGGCGGGGGGACGAGAGACCCAGTACTTC
TRBV9	TRBJ1-5	.	TRBD1	CASSEGTGAFNQPQHF	TGTGCCAGCAGCGAAGGGACAGGGGCTTTTAATCAGCCCCAGCATTTT
TRBV11-2	TRBJ2-7	.	.	CASSLGGWRPMYEQYF	TGTGCCAGCAGCCTAGGGGGTTGGCGTCCGATGTACGAGCAGTACTTC
TRBV7-3	TRBJ2-1	once	.	CASSFSNYNEQFF	TGTGCCAGCAGTTTTTCAAACTACAATGAGCAGTTCTTC
TRBV2	TRBJ1-4	.	.	CASSTWRTSPQKLFF	TGTGCCAGCAGCACCTGGAGGACCAGCCCCCAAAAACTGTTTTTT
TRBV19	TRBJ1-1	.	.	CASSTRRTEAFF	TGTGCCAGTAGTACCCGACGCACTGAAGCTTTCTTT
TRBV9	TRBJ1-4	.	.	CASSPWTTNEKLFF	TGTGCCAGCAGCCCTTGGACCACTAACGAAAAACTGTTTTTT
TRBV28	TRBJ1-3	.	TRBD1	CASSFGDRAENTIYF	TGTGCCAGCAGTTTCGGGGACAGGGCAGAAAACACCATATATTTT
TRBV18	TRBJ2-1	.	.	CASSRQSSSYNEQFF	TGTGCCAGCTCCCGACAGTCTAGCTCCTACAATGAGCAGTTCTTC
TRBV28	TRBJ2-2	.	.	CASSSSGRDTGELFF	TGTGCCAGCAGTTCCTCGGGACGGGACACCGGGGAGCTGTTTTTT
TRBV28	TRBJ1-2	.	.	CASSPPGTWGYTF	TGTGCCAGCAGTCCGCCCGGGACGTGGGGCTACACCTTC
TRBV6-1	TRBJ1-2	.	.	CASSAASYGYTF	TGTGCCAGCAGTGCGGCTTCCTATGGCTACACCTTC
TRBV7-8	TRBJ1-1	.	.	CASSFDRSGEAFF	TGTGCCAGCAGCTTCGACAGGAGTGGTGAAGCTTTCTTT
TRBV18	TRBJ1-1	.	.	CASSPPHGVGNTEAFF	TGTGCCAGCTCACCACCCCACGGCGTCGGGAACACTGAAGCTTTCTTT
TRBV4-1	TRBJ1-2	few	.	CASSAQVNYGYTF	TGCGCCAGCAGCGCACAGGTTAACTATGGCTACACCTTC
TRBV5-1	TRBJ2-2	once	TRBD2	CASSVSGGGFELFF	TGCGCCAGCAGCGTTAGCGGGGGAGGCTTCGAGCTGTTTTTT
TRBV6-1	TRBJ1-1	.	TRBD1	CASSEQGTATEAFF	TGTGCCAGCAGTGAACAGGGGACAGCCACTGAAGCTTTCTTT
TRBV7-2	TRBJ1-5	.	.	CASSTRKNQPQHF	TGTGCCAGCAGCACCCGCAAGAATCAGCCCCAGCATTTT
TRBV28	TRBJ1-5	.	.	CASRPGGNQPQHF	TGTGCCAGCAGGCCAGGGGGCAATCAGCCCCAGCATTTT
TRBV27	TRBJ2-7	.	TRBD1	CASSLGTGPNPGQYF	TGTGCCAGCAGTTTGGGGACAGGGCCTAATCCAGGGCAGTACTTC
TRBV5-1	TRBJ2-7	.	TRBD2	CASSSGLHSYEQYF	TGCGCCAGCAGCTCGGGACTACACTCCTACGAGCAGTACTTC
TRBV6-1	TRBJ1-2	.	.	CASSEARRAGANYGYTF	TGTGCCAGCAGTGAAGCGCGTAGGGCCGGGGCTAACTATGGCTACACCTTC
TRBV6-5	TRBJ2-2	.	.	CASRPGNTGELFF	TGTGCCAGCAGACCCGGCAACACCGGGGAGCTGTTTTTT
TRBV18	TRBJ1-5	.	.	CASSPGTAGHQPQHF	TGTGCCAGCTCACCAGGGACCGCGGGCCATCAGCCCCAGCATTTT
TRBV19	TRBJ2-1	.	TRBD1	CAIGDSRSYNEQFF	TGTGCCATTGGGGACAGCCGCTCCTACAATGAGCAGTTCTTC
TRBV9	TRBJ1-5	.	.	CASSVGGSNQPQHF	TGTGCCAGCAGCGTAGGTGGTAGCAATCAGCCCCAGCATTTT
TRBV7-3	TRBJ2-1	.	.	CASSLTRDYNEQFF	TGTGCCAGCAGCTTAACGCGGGATTACAATGAGCAGTTCTTC
TRBV7-9	TRBJ1-1	.	.	CASSLVEDTEAFF	TGTGCCAGCAGCTTAGTGGAGGACACTGAAGCTTTCTTT
TRBV29-1	TRBJ1-4	.	TRBD1	CSVVSFTGEKLFF	TGCAGCGTTGTCTCCTTTACAGGGGAGAAACTGTTTTTT
TRBV2	TRBJ1-1	.	.	CASSEQGNTEAFF	TGTGCCAGCAGTGAGCAAGGGAACACTGAAGCTTTCTTT
TRBV29-1	TRBJ1-1	.	TRBD1	CSATGQGAQGAFF	TGCAGCGCAACCGGACAGGGGGCGCAGGGAGCTTTCTTT
TRBV28	TRBJ1-2	.	.	CASGGGINYGYTF	TGTGCCAGCGGAGGAGGAATTAACTATGGCTACACCTTC
TRBV11-2	TRBJ2-5	.	TRBD1	CASSLGDRGRETQYF	TGTGCCAGCAGCTTAGGGGACAGGGGAAGGGAGACCCAGTACTTC
TRBV6-5	TRBJ1-3	.	TRBD1	CASSGQGTGNTIYF	TGTGCCAGCAGTGGACAGGGGACAGGAAACACCATATATTTT
TRBV5-4	TRBJ2-1	once	.	CASSLITQGIDEQFF	TGTGCCAGCAGCTTAATCACTCAAGGAATCGATGAGCAGTTCTTC
TRBV27	TRBJ2-4	.	.	CASSSLQGAKNIQYF	TGTGCCAGCAGCTCCCTACAGGGAGCCAAAAACATTCAGTACTTC
TRBV11-1	TRBJ2-5	.	TRBD2	CASSHLGSGLAGVQETQYF	TGTGCCAGCAGCCACCTAGGATCGGGACTAGCGGGGGTACAAGAGACCCAGTACTTC
TRBV4-3	TRBJ2-3	.	TRBD2	CASSQELSWTSVGDTQYF	TGCGCCAGCAGCCAAGAACTCTCTTGGACTAGCGTGGGAGATACGCAGTATTTT
TRBV11-2	TRBJ2-1	.	.	CASSPRDNEQFF	TGTGCCAGCAGCCCCAGGGACAATGAGCAGTTCTTC
TRBV2	TRBJ2-1	.	.	CASLEFDEQFF	TGTGCCAGCCTAGAGTTCGATGAGCAGTTCTTC
TRBV7-2	TRBJ2-3	.	TRBD2	CASSSAGVSTDTQYF	TGTGCCAGCAGCTCAGCGGGAGTTAGCACAGATACGCAGTATTTT
TRBV11-2	TRBJ2-3	.	.	CASSSGTSTDTQYF	TGTGCCAGCAGCTCGGGGACTAGCACAGATACGCAGTATTTT
TRBV2	TRBJ2-1	.	.	CASSEWGTYNEQFF	TGTGCCAGCAGTGAGTGGGGGACGTACAATGAGCAGTTCTTC
TRBV1	TRBJ1-4	.	.	CTSSPGPQEKLFF	TGCACCAGCAGCCCTGGGCCCCAGGAAAAACTGTTTTTT
TRBV5-1	TRBJ2-2	.	.	CASSLDSTTGELFF	TGCGCCAGCAGCTTGGACTCGACGACCGGGGAGCTGTTTTTT
TRBV30	TRBJ2-7	.	TRBD1	CAWGNPHRGQGEQYF	TGTGCCTGGGGTAACCCCCACAGGGGGCAGGGGGAGCAGTACTTC
TRBV29-1	TRBJ2-7	.	TRBD2	CSVVVAGVSYEQYF	TGCAGCGTTGTCGTAGCGGGAGTATCCTACGAGCAGTACTTC
TRBV7-8	TRBJ1-5	.	TRBD1	CASSLAGTAQPQHF	TGTGCCAGCAGCTTAGCCGGGACAGCTCAGCCCCAGCATTTT
TRBV5-6	TRBJ2-2	.	.	CASSPEGTTNTGELFF	TGTGCCAGCAGCCCGGAGGGGACAACGAACACCGGGGAGCTGTTTTTT
TRBV11-1	TRBJ2-2	.	.	CASSWTGAGELFF	TGTGCCAGCAGCTGGACCGGGGCCGGGGAGCTGTTTTTT
TRBV19	TRBJ1-4	.	.	CASSGYRAENEKLFF	TGTGCCAGTAGTGGGTACCGGGCCGAGAATGAAAAACTGTTTTTT